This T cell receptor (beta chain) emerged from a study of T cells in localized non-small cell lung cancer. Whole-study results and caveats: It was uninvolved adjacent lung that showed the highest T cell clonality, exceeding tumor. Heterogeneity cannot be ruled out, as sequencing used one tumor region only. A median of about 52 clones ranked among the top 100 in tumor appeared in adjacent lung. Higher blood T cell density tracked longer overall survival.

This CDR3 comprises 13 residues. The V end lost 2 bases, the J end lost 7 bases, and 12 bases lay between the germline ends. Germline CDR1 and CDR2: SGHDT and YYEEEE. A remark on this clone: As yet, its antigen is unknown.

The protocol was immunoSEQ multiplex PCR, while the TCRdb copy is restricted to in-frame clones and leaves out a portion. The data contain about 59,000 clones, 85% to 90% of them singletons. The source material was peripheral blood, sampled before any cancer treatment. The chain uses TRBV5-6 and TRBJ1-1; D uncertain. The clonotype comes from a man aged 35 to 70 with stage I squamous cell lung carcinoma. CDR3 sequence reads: CASSFYGGSEAFF. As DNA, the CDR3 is TGTGCCAGCAGCTTTTACGGCGGAAGTGAAGCTTTCTTT.